This is a list of T cell receptor beta chains from one sample in a study of blood T cell repertoires in COVID-19. Data came from immunoSEQ multiplex PCR; TCRdb stores just in-frame clones and leaves some out. The sample lists 70,000 to 90,000 clones, 60% to 85% occurring once. Sequencing was done on a sample of peripheral blood. These receptors were taken from a human donor in a cohort sampled during active COVID-19. Both conserved end residues are part of each CDR3. Fields, in order: D gene, V gene, clone size, J gene, CDR3 protein, CDR3 DNA. The D gene is left open where the match is weak. Size values are once, few and many counts, or a class for expanded clones, and some rows have none.

D: TRBD1
V: TRBV19
size: NA
J: TRBJ1-1
CDR3: CASKTGGNTEAFF
DNA: TGTGCCAGTAAGACAGGGGGGAACACTGAAGCTTTCTTT

D: NA
V: TRBV28
size: many
J: TRBJ2-1
CDR3: CASSASNEQFF
DNA: TGTGCCAGCAGCGCTAGCAATGAGCAGTTCTTC

D: TRBD2
V: TRBV13
size: NA
J: TRBJ2-7
CDR3: CASSPLLAGGFYEQYF
DNA: TGTGCCAGCAGCCCGTTACTAGCGGGGGGTTTCTACGAGCAGTACTTC

D: TRBD2
V: TRBV2
size: NA
J: TRBJ2-3
CDR3: CASSATSGGAWGTDTQYF
DNA: TGTGCCAGCAGCGCCACTAGCGGGGGGGCTTGGGGCACAGATACGCAGTATTTT

D: NA
V: TRBV7-9
size: NA
J: TRBJ2-5
CDR3: CASSPRGASGYQETQYF
DNA: TGTGCCAGCAGCCCTAGGGGGGCTAGCGGATACCAAGAGACCCAGTACTTC

D: NA
V: TRBV29-1
size: NA
J: TRBJ1-1
CDR3: CSVRPVMNTEAFF
DNA: TGCAGCGTCCGTCCTGTAATGAACACTGAAGCTTTCTTT

D: TRBD1
V: TRBV2
size: NA
J: TRBJ2-3
CDR3: CASRTGADTQYF
DNA: TGTGCCAGCAGGACAGGGGCAGATACGCAGTATTTT

D: TRBD2
V: TRBV6-1
size: once
J: TRBJ2-1
CDR3: CASSGLAGVTYNEQFF
DNA: TGTGCCAGCAGTGGTCTAGCGGGAGTTACCTACAATGAGCAGTTCTTC

D: TRBD1
V: TRBV5-6
size: once
J: TRBJ2-2
CDR3: CASHAPGTGYTGELFF
DNA: TGTGCCAGCCATGCCCCCGGGACAGGTTACACCGGGGAGCTGTTTTTT

D: TRBD1
V: TRBV15
size: NA
J: TRBJ2-3
CDR3: CATSRDGDRSTDTQYF
DNA: TGTGCCACCAGCAGGGACGGGGACAGGTCAACAGATACGCAGTATTTT

D: TRBD1
V: TRBV2
size: NA
J: TRBJ2-2
CDR3: CASSDWTGGTGELFF
DNA: TGTGCCAGCAGTGATTGGACAGGGGGCACCGGGGAGCTGTTTTTT

D: NA
V: TRBV20-1
size: NA
J: TRBJ2-5
CDR3: CSASPTAGETQYF
DNA: TGCAGTGCTAGTCCGACAGCTGGGGAGACCCAGTACTTC

D: TRBD2
V: TRBV5-1
size: NA
J: TRBJ2-3
CDR3: CASSFRLAGGDTQYF
DNA: TGCGCCAGCAGCTTCCGACTAGCGGGAGGAGATACGCAGTATTTT

D: TRBD2
V: TRBV20-1
size: NA
J: TRBJ2-1
CDR3: CSASFGGEIYNEQFF
DNA: TGCAGTGCCAGTTTCGGGGGGGAAATTTACAATGAGCAGTTCTTC

D: NA
V: TRBV24-1
size: NA
J: TRBJ2-2
CDR3: CATRREGNTGELFF
DNA: TGTGCCACGCGCAGAGAGGGGAACACCGGGGAGCTGTTTTTT

D: TRBD1
V: TRBV19
size: few
J: TRBJ2-7
CDR3: CASRDAGQADYEQYF
DNA: TGTGCCAGTAGGGACGCGGGACAGGCTGACTACGAGCAGTACTTC

D: NA
V: TRBV5-4
size: NA
J: TRBJ1-4
CDR3: CASSLDSLNEKLFF
DNA: TGTGCCAGCAGCCTGGACAGCCTTAATGAAAAACTGTTTTTT

D: NA
V: TRBV6-5
size: NA
J: TRBJ2-1
CDR3: CASSYSAGNEQFF
DNA: TGTGCCAGCAGTTACTCCGCCGGCAATGAGCAGTTCTTC

D: TRBD1
V: TRBV28
size: NA
J: TRBJ1-5
CDR3: CASSLWGQGIGQPQHF
DNA: TGTGCCAGCAGTTTATGGGGACAGGGGATCGGTCAGCCCCAGCATTTT

D: NA
V: TRBV7-9
size: NA
J: TRBJ1-1
CDR3: CASSTRGGGSMNTEAFF
DNA: TGTGCCAGCAGCACCCGGGGGGGTGGGAGCATGAACACTGAAGCTTTCTTT

D: NA
V: TRBV11-3
size: few
J: TRBJ2-1
CDR3: CASSHLDNEQFF
DNA: TGTGCCAGCAGCCATCTAGACAATGAGCAGTTCTTC

D: TRBD2
V: TRBV19
size: few
J: TRBJ2-2
CDR3: CASTGTSDGELFF
DNA: TGTGCCAGCACCGGGACTAGCGACGGGGAGCTGTTTTTT

D: TRBD1
V: TRBV28
size: once
J: TRBJ1-6
CDR3: CASRDRGENSPLHF
DNA: TGTGCCAGCAGAGACAGGGGGGAAAATTCACCCCTCCACTTT

D: NA
V: TRBV6-5
size: NA
J: TRBJ2-1
CDR3: CASRVPREQFF
DNA: TGTGCCAGCAGGGTCCCGCGGGAGCAGTTCTTC

D: TRBD2
V: TRBV9
size: NA
J: TRBJ2-3
CDR3: CASSVWPAGGTDTQYF
DNA: TGTGCCAGCAGCGTATGGCCGGCGGGAGGTACAGATACGCAGTATTTT

D: NA
V: TRBV20-1
size: NA
J: TRBJ1-2
CDR3: CSARTVHGYTF
DNA: TGCAGTGCTAGGACAGTCCATGGCTACACCTTC

D: NA
V: TRBV6-5
size: few
J: TRBJ1-2
CDR3: CASSPRQYFYGYTF
DNA: TGTGCCAGCAGTCCTAGACAGTACTTCTATGGCTACACCTTC

D: TRBD1
V: TRBV4-1
size: NA
J: TRBJ1-6
CDR3: CASSPLPQGSLNNSPLHF
DNA: TGCGCCAGCAGCCCATTACCACAGGGGTCCCTCAATAATTCACCCCTCCACTTT

D: NA
V: TRBV18
size: once
J: TRBJ2-1
CDR3: CASSIPGSPKFF
DNA: TGTGCCAGCTCAATACCCGGGAGTCCAAAGTTCTTC

D: TRBD1
V: TRBV4-1
size: few
J: TRBJ1-4
CDR3: CASSPRGLEGEKLFF
DNA: TGCGCCAGCAGCCCCAGGGGGCTCGAAGGGGAAAAACTGTTTTTT

D: NA
V: TRBV2
size: NA
J: TRBJ2-7
CDR3: CASSEGALTGYEQYF
DNA: TGTGCCAGCAGTGAAGGGGCCTTGACAGGCTACGAGCAGTACTTC

D: NA
V: TRBV5-1
size: NA
J: TRBJ2-1
CDR3: CASSLAPGSSYNEQFF
DNA: TGCGCCAGCAGCTTGGCCCCGGGGAGCTCCTACAATGAGCAGTTCTTC

D: TRBD1
V: TRBV6-6
size: once
J: TRBJ2-2
CDR3: CASSYVGTGGTGELFF
DNA: TGTGCCAGCAGTTACGTGGGGACAGGGGGCACCGGGGAGCTGTTTTTT

D: TRBD1
V: TRBV19
size: NA
J: TRBJ2-2
CDR3: CASDRGTGELFF
DNA: TGTGCCAGCGACAGGGGCACCGGGGAGCTGTTTTTT

D: NA
V: TRBV6-5
size: NA
J: TRBJ1-2
CDR3: CASSYSMSGYGYTF
DNA: TGTGCCAGCAGTTACTCGATGTCCGGCTATGGCTACACCTTC

D: NA
V: TRBV10-3
size: NA
J: TRBJ1-4
CDR3: CAISGAAATNEKLFF
DNA: TGTGCCATCAGTGGGGCAGCCGCAACTAATGAAAAACTGTTTTTT

D: TRBD2
V: TRBV9
size: once
J: TRBJ2-7
CDR3: CASSVAASGAYEQYF
DNA: TGTGCCAGCAGCGTAGCGGCTAGCGGGGCCTACGAGCAGTACTTC

D: NA
V: TRBV5-6
size: NA
J: TRBJ1-2
CDR3: CASSLDRYYGYTF
DNA: TGTGCCAGCAGCTTGGACAGATACTATGGCTACACCTTC

D: NA
V: TRBV6-5
size: NA
J: TRBJ1-1
CDR3: CASSSDRLNTEAFF
DNA: TGTGCCAGCAGTTCAGACAGGTTGAACACTGAAGCTTTCTTT

D: TRBD2
V: TRBV3-1/TRBV3-2
size: NA
J: TRBJ2-3
CDR3: CASSQETSGGVQYF
DNA: TGTGCCAGCAGCCAAGAGACTAGCGGGGGGGTGCAGTATTTT

D: NA
V: TRBV27
size: NA
J: TRBJ2-1
CDR3: CASSLLSGGEQFF
DNA: TGTGCCAGCAGTTTATTGTCAGGAGGTGAGCAGTTCTTC

D: NA
V: TRBV25-1
size: few
J: TRBJ1-6
CDR3: CASSARQSSYNSPLHF
DNA: TGTGCCAGCAGTGCCAGACAGAGCTCCTATAATTCACCCCTCCACTTT

D: NA
V: TRBV6-6
size: NA
J: TRBJ1-1
CDR3: CASCSMGAGNTEAFF
DNA: TGTGCCAGTTGTAGTATGGGGGCAGGTAACACTGAAGCTTTCTTT

D: TRBD2
V: TRBV13
size: once
J: TRBJ2-2
CDR3: CASSSTGGSPQNTGELFF
DNA: TGTGCCAGCAGCTCAACGGGGGGATCTCCACAGAACACCGGGGAGCTGTTTTTT

D: TRBD2
V: TRBV6-1
size: NA
J: TRBJ2-7
CDR3: CASSVSSGAGGLGSYEQYF
DNA: TGTGCCAGCAGTGTCTCCTCGGGAGCGGGGGGCCTTGGTTCCTACGAGCAGTACTTC

D: TRBD1
V: TRBV27
size: NA
J: TRBJ2-1
CDR3: CASSLIIGQGASFEQFF
DNA: TGTGCCAGCAGTTTAATAATCGGGCAGGGGGCTTCGTTTGAGCAGTTCTTC

D: NA
V: TRBV5-1
size: NA
J: TRBJ1-6
CDR3: CASSSDSYNSPLHF
DNA: TGCGCCAGCAGCTCGGACAGTTATAATTCACCCCTCCACTTT

D: NA
V: TRBV19
size: NA
J: TRBJ2-7
CDR3: CASSLDGVSSYEQYF
DNA: TGTGCCAGTAGTTTAGACGGGGTGAGCTCCTACGAGCAGTACTTC

D: NA
V: TRBV9
size: NA
J: TRBJ2-7
CDR3: CASSVVEYEQYF
DNA: TGTGCCAGCAGCGTAGTGGAGTACGAGCAGTACTTC

D: NA
V: TRBV7-8
size: NA
J: TRBJ2-2
CDR3: CASSLQGLNTGELFF
DNA: TGTGCCAGCAGCTTACAGGGTCTGAACACCGGGGAGCTGTTTTTT

D: TRBD2
V: TRBV3-1/TRBV3-2
size: NA
J: TRBJ2-5
CDR3: CASSLLGREEETQYF
DNA: TGTGCCAGCAGCCTGTTGGGGAGGGAGGAAGAGACCCAGTACTTC

D: NA
V: TRBV5-1
size: many
J: TRBJ2-7
CDR3: CASSLDGGRYEQYF
DNA: TGCGCCAGCAGCTTGGACGGGGGGCGGTACGAGCAGTACTTC

D: TRBD2
V: TRBV5-4
size: NA
J: TRBJ2-2
CDR3: CASSSGLAGNTGELFF
DNA: TGTGCCAGCAGCTCAGGACTAGCGGGGAACACCGGGGAGCTGTTTTTT

D: TRBD1
V: TRBV4-1
size: NA
J: TRBJ1-5
CDR3: CASSQGGRGDQPQHF
DNA: TGCGCCAGCAGCCAAGGCGGCAGGGGGGATCAGCCCCAGCATTTT

D: TRBD2
V: TRBV5-1
size: NA
J: TRBJ2-7
CDR3: CASSSAGGSYEQYF
DNA: TGCGCCAGCAGCTCGGCCGGGGGGTCCTACGAGCAGTACTTC

D: TRBD1
V: TRBV28
size: NA
J: TRBJ2-2
CDR3: CASSEDRGTNTGELFF
DNA: TGTGCCAGCAGTGAGGACAGGGGTACTAACACCGGGGAGCTGTTTTTT

D: NA
V: TRBV5-1
size: NA
J: TRBJ2-5
CDR3: CASRSGETQYF
DNA: TGCGCCAGCAGGTCAGGAGAGACCCAGTACTTC

D: NA
V: TRBV7-9
size: NA
J: TRBJ2-5
CDR3: CASSLLGAGETQYF
DNA: TGTGCCAGCAGCTTATTGGGGGCAGGAGAGACCCAGTACTTC

D: TRBD1
V: TRBV11-3
size: once
J: TRBJ1-1
CDR3: CASSLAAGGTEAFF
DNA: TGTGCCAGCAGCTTAGCGGCAGGGGGGACTGAAGCTTTCTTT